The next 30 T cell receptor beta chains were all read from a single sample in a study of PD-1 blockade in classical Hodgkin lymphoma. The assay was immunoSEQ multiplex PCR, and TCRdb's table has in-frame clones only and misses some. The sample carries roughly 28,000 clones, around 88% recorded once. Every patient experienced relapse after autologous stem cell transplantation, and brentuximab vedotin exposure varied. The CD8+ T cells came from thawed PBMCs through magnetic negative selection. Material: CD8+ T cells from blood, obtained at baseline. The origin of the receptors is a human donor with classical Hodgkin lymphoma.

The chain is built from TRBV5-6 and TRBJ2-7, with D perhaps TRBD2 (6 bases). Trimming removed 2 bases at V and 3 bases at J, with 21 bases between. CDR3 length: 17 residues. CDR1 and CDR2 (germline): SGHDT, YYEEEE. DNA for the CDR3: TGTGCCAGCAGCTTCCTTGGGGCGGGGACCGGTTTCTACGAGCAGTACTTC. This sequence encodes CASSFLGAGTGFYEQYF. Using reference TRBV5-6 and TRBJ2-7 for the parts outside the CDR3, the full variable domain is DAGVTQSPTHLIKTRGQQVTLRCSPKSGHDTVSWYQQALGQGPQFIFQYYEEEERQRGNFPDRFSGHQFPNYSSELNVNALLLGDSALYLCASSFLGAGTGFYEQYFGPGTRLTVT.

The chain has TRBV27 and TRBJ2-1; D gene unclear. The V gene's germline CDR1 is MNHEY and CDR2 SMNVEV (reference sequence). There are 14 residues in the CDR3. V lost 0 bases and J 7 bases, leaving 10 bases between the germline ends. CDR3 in DNA: TGTGCCAGCAGTTTATCAACCTTCGGGAATGAGCAGTTCTTC. Translation gives CASSLSTFGNEQFF.

The chain joins TRBV19 to TRBJ1-1, with D perhaps TRBD1 (5 bases). From germline, CDR1 is LNHDA and CDR2 SQIVND (reference sequence). The CDR3 is 11 residues long. The germline V and J ends were trimmed by 4 bases and 8 bases, with 8 bases remaining between them. The CDR3 coding sequence is TGTGCCAGTAGTACGGGGGGGGAAGCTTTCTTT. Its protein is CASSTGGEAFF.

The chain has TRBV7-3 and TRBJ2-3; perhaps TRBD2 as D (5 bases). V lost 1 base and J lost 3, with 14 bases in between. There are 16 residues in the CDR3. Germline CDR1 and CDR2: SGHTA and FQGTGA. The CDR3 region has the DNA TGTGCCAGCAGCTTAAACCCGGGGATAGGGACAGATACGCAGTATTTT. This gives the protein CASSLNPGIGTDTQYF.

This rearrangement joins TRBV2 to TRBJ1-2; D gene ambiguous. The CDR3 sequence is 15 residues long. Germline V lookup: CDR1 SNHLY, CDR2 FYNNEI. DNA of the CDR3: TGTGCTATCGAGGACTCCGTCTCGGGGAACTATGGCTACACCTTC. Amino acid sequence: CAIEDSVSGNYGYTF.

The rearrangement joins TRBV19 to TRBJ1-1; maybe TRBD1 (5 bases). Looked up from germline, CDR1 is LNHDA and CDR2 is SQIVND (reference sequence). The CDR3 extends over 15 amino acids. The ends were cut back, 7 bases at V and 6 bases at J, with 21 bases in the middle. The CDR3 sequence is CASNPAGAVHAEAFF. CDR3 DNA: TGTGCCAGTAACCCCGCCGGGGCCGTGCACGCTGAAGCTTTCTTT.

Written as DNA, the CDR3 is TGTGCCAGCAGCTTAGCGGGGGCTGAAGCTTTCTTT. As protein: CASSLAGAEAFF. V gene TRBV7-9 combines with J gene TRBJ1-1; the D gene is possibly TRBD1 (5 bases). CDR3 length: 12 amino acids. V was pared by 0 bases and J by 6 bases, with 5 bases between. Germline V gene lookup returns CDR1 SEHNR and CDR2 FQNEAQ (reference sequence).

V and J are TRBV5-1 and TRBJ2-7; D may be TRBD2 (6 bases). The V gene's germline CDR1 is SGHRS and CDR2 YFSETQ. The V end was cut by 4 bases, the J end by 3 bases, with 26 bases between. This CDR3 comprises 18 residues. The CDR3 DNA reads TGCGCCAGCAGCCAAGGAGGTGGTAGCGGATTCACGCGCTACGAGCAGTACTTC. Translating gives CASSQGGGSGFTRYEQYF.

The rearrangement joins TRBV28 to TRBJ1-1; D is possibly TRBD1 (5 bases). Germline V CDR1 and CDR2: MDHEN, SYDVKM. The CDR3 spans 13 residues. Trimming removed 3 bases at V and 8 bases at J, with 13 bases between. CDR3 in amino acids: CASSFGSGREAFF. In nucleotides, the CDR3 is TGTGCCAGCAGTTTCGGGTCGGGACGGGAAGCTTTCTTT.

This sequence joins TRBV27 and TRBJ2-7; perhaps TRBD1 as D (5 bases). In germline, CDR1 is MNHEY, CDR2 SMNVEV (reference sequence). Trimming removed 4 bases from V and 3 bases from J, with 16 bases in between. The CDR3 has 15 amino acids. CDR3: CASSSRAGHSYEQYF. CDR3 in DNA: TGTGCCAGCAGTTCCAGAGCTGGACATAGCTACGAGCAGTACTTC.

The chain recombines TRBV19 with TRBJ1-2; D not resolved. The CDR3 contains 12 residues. Germline CDR1 is LNHDA and CDR2 is SQIVND (reference sequence). Trimming removed 7 bases at V and 4 bases at J, with 10 bases between. The DNA of the CDR3 is TGTGCCAGTAAGAACAGCATCTATGGCTACACCTTC. It encodes CASKNSIYGYTF.

CDR3 in DNA: TGTGCCACTTCGGGAGGCAGAAACATTCAGTACTTC. Translation gives CATSGGRNIQYF. The chain recombines TRBV27 with TRBJ2-4; 7 bases agree with TRBD2. The germline V gene has CDR1 MNHEY and CDR2 SMNVEV (reference sequence). V dropped 10 bases and J dropped 6; count of bases not matched to a gene: 6. This CDR3 has 12 amino acids.

On this clone itself: In this CDR3 the conserved last residue, phenylalanine or tryptophan, is missing, so a read error is likely. The chain joins TRBV2 to TRBJ1-1; D ambiguous. The CDR3 has 12 amino acids. V was clipped by 8 bases and J by 3 bases, with 10 bases between them. In germline, CDR1 is SNHLY, CDR2 FYNNEI. CDR3 sequence reads: CASLGRYTEAFL. The CDR3 coding sequence is TGTGCCAGCCTTGGCAGATACACTGAAGCTTTCCTT.

The gene calls are TRBV4-1 and TRBJ1-5, with D perhaps matching TRBD1 (5 bases). The germline V gene encodes CDR1 MGHRA and CDR2 YSYEKL. The CDR3 contains 16 residues. V was cut by 3 bases and J by 3 bases, with 15 bases left in between. The chain's CDR3 is CASSQELRGLNQPQHF. CDR3 coding DNA: TGCGCCAGCAGCCAGGAACTAAGGGGACTCAATCAGCCCCAGCATTTT.

The chain joins TRBV28 to TRBJ2-7; D is ambiguous. CDR3 size: 11 residues. Trimming removed 2 bases from V and 6 bases from J, with 5 bases in between. CDR1 is MDHEN and CDR2 is SYDVKM in the germline V gene. CDR3 coding DNA: TGTGCCAGCAGTTTAACCGGCGAGCAGTACTTC. This translates into CASSLTGEQYF.

This sequence joins TRBV7-3 and TRBJ1-1, with a weak D call TRBD1 (6 bases). The CDR3 extends over 17 amino acids. Germline V gives CDR1 SGHTA, CDR2 FQGTGA. The germline V and J ends were trimmed by 2 bases and 1 base, with 17 bases remaining between them. CDR3 sequence reads: CASSLRGVQGENTEAFF. CDR3 nucleotide sequence: TGTGCCAGCAGCTTACGGGGGGTACAGGGAGAGAACACTGAAGCTTTCTTT.

This sequence joins TRBV4-1 and TRBJ1-1; D may be TRBD1 (6 bases). Germline values: CDR1 MGHRA, CDR2 YSYEKL. The V and J ends lost 5 bases and 4 bases respectively, with 26 bases between them. The CDR3 totals 18 residues. The CDR3: CASSRAGTGARDVTEAFF. DNA for the CDR3: TGCGCCAGCAGCAGGGCCGGAACGGGGGCCAGGGACGTCACTGAAGCTTTCTTT.

V is TRBV28 and J is TRBJ2-7, with D unresolved. V lost 8 bases, J lost 3 bases, and 14 bases lay in between. Germline V gene data show CDR1 as MDHEN and CDR2 as SYDVKM. The CDR3 totals 13 residues. CDR3 region: CASRPLGFYEQYF. For the CDR3, the DNA is TGTGCCAGCCGTCCCTTGGGATTCTACGAGCAGTACTTC.

The chain joins TRBV9 to TRBJ2-2, with TRBD2 as a possible D gene (5 bases). V lost 0 bases, J lost 8 bases, and 14 bases lay in between. The germline gives CDR1 SGDLS, CDR2 YYNGEE. This CDR3 has 15 amino acids. The CDR3 bases are TGTGCCAGCAGCGTAGAGCGGCAGGCGAATGGGGAGCTGTTTTTT. Protein product: CASSVERQANGELFF.

This chain joins TRBV2 and TRBJ1-6, with D possibly TRBD1 on 5 matching bases. Germline values: CDR1 SNHLY, CDR2 FYNNEI. The CDR3 loop spans 15 amino acids. V lost 2 bases and J 5 bases, leaving 10 bases between the germline ends. CDR3 sequence (DNA): TGTGCCAGCAGTGAAACGACAGCCCATAATTCACCCCTCCACTTT. It specifies CASSETTAHNSPLHF.

J is TRBJ2-5 and V is TRBV7-6; TRBD1 matches at 8 bases. V was pared by 2 bases and J by 2 bases, with 4 bases of the junction left unmatched. The V gene's germline CDR1 is SGHVS and CDR2 FNYEAQ. This CDR3 is built from 15 residues. The CDR3: CASSLIDRGQETQYF. For the CDR3, the DNA is TGTGCCAGCAGCTTAATCGACAGGGGTCAAGAGACCCAGTACTTC.

The genes are TRBV27 and TRBJ2-5; maybe TRBD2 (5 bases). Trimming took off 0 bases at V and 5 bases at J, with 28 bases between the two ends. CDR3 length: 20 residues. Germline-derived CDR1 and CDR2 are MNHEY and SMNVEV (reference sequence). The CDR3 spells CASSLSFLSQLVTPGETQYF. The CDR3 DNA reads as TGTGCCAGCAGTTTATCATTTCTCTCCCAGCTGGTGACCCCGGGGGAGACCCAGTACTTC.

V usage is TRBV7-7 and J usage is TRBJ2-2; D ambiguous. The CDR3 is 14 amino acids. The germline V gene encodes CDR1 SSHAT and CDR2 FNYEAQ (reference sequence). In DNA form, the CDR3 reads TGTGCTACCACCTTGGGTCAGGCCACCGGGGAGCTGTTTTTT. As protein: CATTLGQATGELFF.

This chain joins TRBV25-1 and TRBJ2-7; D might be TRBD1 (6 bases). This CDR3 region has 14 residues. The germline gives CDR1 MGHDK, CDR2 SYGVNS. The V end lost 3 bases, the J end lost 3 bases, and 12 bases lay between the germline ends. The CDR3 bases are TGTGCCAGCAGTGACCCGGGCAGGGGCTACGAGCAGTACTTC. Protein sequence: CASSDPGRGYEQYF.

The J gene is TRBJ2-7, the V gene TRBV11-3; 12 bases fit TRBD1. The CDR3 spans 18 residues. V was pared by 3 bases and J by 12 bases, with 21 bases of the junction left unmatched. Germline lookup yields CDR1 SGHNT and CDR2 YENEEA. The CDR3 protein is CASSFRGVAGTGGFLAYF. CDR3 nucleotides: TGTGCCAGCAGCTTCCGGGGGGTCGCCGGGACAGGGGGCTTTTTAGCGTACTTC.

This rearrangement joins TRBV4-1 to TRBJ2-3, with TRBD2 matching 13 bases. The CDR3 totals 17 residues. In germline, CDR1 is MGHRA, CDR2 YSYEKL. Trimming removed 2 bases from V and 4 bases from J; junction bases left unmatched: 6. CDR3 region: CASSQHQLAGGPDTQYF. The CDR3 nucleotides are TGCGCCAGCAGCCAACATCAACTAGCGGGAGGGCCAGATACGCAGTATTTT.

V gene TRBV4-1 combines with J gene TRBJ2-7; the match to TRBD1 covers 7 bases. CDR3 length: 13 residues. Trimming removed 3 bases from V and 3 bases from J; junction bases left unmatched: 2. Germline V lookup: CDR1 MGHRA, CDR2 YSYEKL. The CDR3 region has the DNA TGCGCCAGCAGCCACCGACAGGGCTACGAGCAGTACTTC. Residues: CASSHRQGYEQYF.

This chain connects TRBV27 to TRBJ2-7; D gene ambiguous. V shed 5 bases and J shed 6 bases, with 11 bases lying between them. CDR1 is MNHEY and CDR2 is SMNVEV in the germline V gene (reference sequence). The CDR3 runs 12 residues. Written as DNA, the CDR3 is TGTGCCAGCAGTCCCCGGGTGTCCGAGCAGTACTTC. It codes for CASSPRVSEQYF.

This clone has a handful of counts. The chain employs TRBV9 and TRBJ1-1; D is ambiguous. This CDR3 is 15 amino acids long. V dropped 0 bases and J dropped 2 bases, with 11 bases sitting between them. Germline assignment: CDR1 SGDLS and CDR2 YYNGEE. The CDR3 nucleotides read TGTGCCAGCAGCGTAGCTTCAGTCAGAAACACTGAAGCTTTCTTT. Protein: CASSVASVRNTEAFF. Drawing the rest from reference TRBV9 and TRBJ1-1, the complete variable domain is DSGVTQTPKHLITATGQRVTLRCSPRSGDLSVYWYQQSLDQGLQFLIQYYNGEERAKGNILERFSAQQFPDLHSELNLSSLELGDSALYFCASSVASVRNTEAFFGQGTRLTVV.

The chain employs TRBV2 and TRBJ2-3; no definite D call. The CDR3 totals 12 residues. Germline V gene data show CDR1 as SNHLY and CDR2 as FYNNEI. V was pared by 2 bases and J by 5 bases, with 5 bases between. Here the CDR3 reads CASSEIEDTQYF. The CDR3 coding sequence is TGTGCCAGCAGTGAAATTGAAGATACGCAGTATTTT. The whole variable domain, remainder taken from reference TRBV2 and TRBJ2-3, is EPEVTQTPSHQVTQMGQEVILRCVPISNHLYFYWYRQILGQKVEFLVSFYNNEISEKSEIFDDQFSVERPDGSNFTLKIRSTKLEDSAMYFCASSEIEDTQYFGPGTRLTVL.